This T cell receptor beta chain was sequenced for a study of cytomegalovirus exposure and HLA in healthy donors. Unmatched junction bases numbered 6, after V lost 0 bases and J lost 3 bases. This CDR3 region has 18 residues. The germline V gene encodes CDR1 SGHNT and CDR2 YENEEA. The study ran its PCR with 60 Vbeta and 13 Jbeta primers. Sequencing was performed with immunoSEQ multiplex PCR; in TCRdb, only in-frame clones are kept and a portion is missing. The sample contains 200,000 to 250,000 clones, around 89% of which appear only once. At the time of sampling, donors were nominally healthy, though unrecorded immune exposures were likely. Study-wide results and limits: For most TCR beta V segments, an earlier analysis put the productive rate at about 87% or about 30% of the time. Most likely, a cluster of highly shared sequence variants arose as a sequencing artifact.

With regard to this clone: Its target is not known.

The V call is TRBV11-3, the J call TRBJ2-2, with 11 nucleotides matching TRBD2. Sequenced sample: PBMCs. This TCR came from a woman between 18 and 29 years old in good health and CMV-seronegative. CDR3 sequence reads: CASSLDGTSGLYTGELFF. The CDR3 DNA is TGTGCCAGCAGCTTAGACGGGACTAGCGGATTGTACACCGGGGAGCTGTTTTTT.